This is a list of T cell receptor beta chains from one sample in a study of control samples from healthy donors and cancer patients. The repertoire was sequenced with immunoSEQ multiplex PCR; TCRdb's copy has only in-frame clones and lacks some. The sample contains 130,000 or so clones, 94% of which appear only once. Sequencing was carried out using blood. The origin of the receptors is a man between 35 and 55 years old in good health. Both conserved end residues are part of each CDR3. The D gene is left open where the match is weak. A clone size is listed for some rows: how often the clone was seen (once, few, many), or a class if it is expanded.

D	size	V	length	J	CDR3	DNA
NA	NA	TRBV5-1	17	TRBJ1-3	CASSLGGLRDSGNTIYF	TGCGCCAGCAGCTTGGGGGGGCTTCGGGACTCTGGAAACACCATATATTTT
NA	NA	TRBV6-6	14	TRBJ2-5	CASSQTGRGSAQYF	TGTGCCAGCAGTCAGACGGGACGGGGAAGCGCCCAGTACTTC
NA	NA	TRBV5-6	13	TRBJ1-1	CASSSMGGTEAFF	TGTGCCAGCAGCTCAATGGGGGGCACTGAAGCTTTCTTT
NA	NA	TRBV27	12	TRBJ1-5	CASRTGNQPQHF	TGTGCCAGCAGGACGGGGAATCAGCCCCAGCATTTT
NA	NA	TRBV6-5	16	TRBJ1-3	CASSYRYPSSGNTIYF	TGTGCCAGCAGTTACCGTTACCCCAGCTCTGGAAACACCATATATTTT
TRBD1	NA	TRBV28	15	TRBJ2-3	CASSSAGTGTDTQYF	TGTGCCAGCAGTTCAGCCGGGACAGGGACAGATACGCAGTATTTT
TRBD1	NA	TRBV7-2	16	TRBJ2-7	CASSLSGTGGFVQQYF	TGTGCCAGCAGCTTATCCGGGACAGGGGGTTTTGTACAGCAGTACTTC
NA	NA	TRBV24-1	17	TRBJ1-1	CATSDSGRLELNTEAFF	TGTGCCACCAGTGATAGTGGTAGGTTAGAACTGAACACTGAAGCTTTCTTT
TRBD1	few	TRBV2	19	TRBJ1-1	CASRNERISRGRANTEAFF	TGTGCCAGCAGAAATGAACGTATAAGCAGGGGGAGGGCGAACACTGAAGCTTTCTTT
TRBD1	NA	TRBV9	17	TRBJ2-2	CASSVGDRGLNTGELFF	TGTGCCAGCAGCGTAGGGGACAGGGGGCTGAACACCGGGGAGCTGTTTTTT
NA	NA	TRBV11-2	15	TRBJ1-1	CASSLDRRKNTEAFF	TGTGCCAGCAGCTTAGACCGACGGAAGAACACTGAAGCTTTCTTT
NA	NA	TRBV24-1	15	TRBJ2-5	CATSDLSDPKETQYF	TGTGCCACCAGTGATCTCTCCGACCCAAAAGAGACCCAGTACTTC
NA	NA	TRBV18	15	TRBJ1-3	CASAQDGLSGNTIYF	TGTGCCAGCGCCCAGGACGGTCTCTCTGGAAACACCATATATTTT
NA	NA	TRBV5-1	15	TRBJ1-1	CASSLGRLLNTEAFF	TGCGCCAGCAGCTTGGGACGGCTATTGAACACTGAAGCTTTCTTT
TRBD1	NA	TRBV7-6	14	TRBJ1-6	CASSARDRDSPLHF	TGTGCCAGCAGCGCCCGGGACAGGGATTCACCCCTCCACTTT
NA	NA	TRBV6-2/TRBV6-3	14	TRBJ1-6	CASSYPGVNSPLHF	TGTGCCAGCAGTTACCCGGGGGTTAATTCACCCCTCCACTTT
TRBD1	NA	TRBV6-5	15	TRBJ1-5	CASSPDRGSNQPQHF	TGTGCCAGCAGCCCCGACAGGGGAAGCAATCAGCCCCAGCATTTT
NA	NA	TRBV9	13	TRBJ1-4	CASSGGHSEKLFF	TGTGCCAGCAGCGGGGGACACTCCGAAAAACTGTTTTTT
NA	NA	TRBV5-8	14	TRBJ2-1	CASLEALSYNEQFF	TGTGCCAGCCTCGAGGCTCTCTCCTACAATGAGCAGTTCTTC
TRBD1	NA	TRBV20-1	12	TRBJ1-1	CSASGTGTEAFF	TGCAGTGCTAGTGGGACAGGCACTGAAGCTTTCTTT
NA	NA	TRBV25-1	16	TRBJ1-2	CASSFPVGGLNYGYTF	TGTGCCAGCAGCTTCCCGGTGGGGGGTTTGAACTATGGCTACACCTTC
TRBD1	NA	TRBV7-8	15	TRBJ2-7	CASSSTGTGAGEQYF	TGTGCCAGCAGTTCAACCGGGACAGGGGCTGGTGAGCAGTACTTC
NA	NA	TRBV19	15	TRBJ2-1	CASSSQMSSYNEQFF	TGTGCCAGTAGTTCCCAGATGAGCTCCTACAATGAGCAGTTCTTC
NA	few	TRBV4-3	17	TRBJ1-3	CASSQDRQIFSGNTIYF	TGCGCCAGCAGCCAAGATCGACAGATTTTCTCTGGAAACACCATATATTTT
TRBD1	NA	TRBV11-1	13	TRBJ2-5	CASSLDRVETQYF	TGTGCCAGCAGCCTTGACAGGGTGGAGACCCAGTACTTC
NA	NA	TRBV11-2	18	TRBJ1-4	CASSLVPFSGTEDEKLFF	TGTGCCAGCAGCTTAGTGCCCTTCTCCGGGACGGAGGATGAAAAACTGTTTTTT
TRBD2	NA	TRBV19	15	TRBJ2-1	CASSITGTSGREQFF	TGTGCCAGTAGTATTACCGGGACTAGCGGGAGGGAGCAGTTCTTC
NA	NA	TRBV7-2	14	TRBJ1-5	CASSLLGPNQPQHF	TGTGCCAGCAGCTTACTGGGACCGAATCAGCCCCAGCATTTT
TRBD1	NA	TRBV2	12	TRBJ2-1	CAKRDRADEQFF	TGTGCCAAAAGGGACAGGGCGGATGAGCAGTTCTTC
TRBD1	once	TRBV27	15	TRBJ1-2	CASSFVGQRNYGYTF	TGTGCCAGCAGTTTTGTGGGACAGAGAAACTATGGCTACACCTTC
NA	NA	TRBV30	12	TRBJ1-1	CAWSLRGTEAFF	TGTGCCTGGAGTCTTAGGGGAACTGAAGCTTTCTTT
NA	NA	TRBV15	13	TRBJ2-1	CATSGLTRHEQFF	TGTGCCACCAGCGGACTGACTAGGCATGAGCAGTTCTTC
NA	NA	TRBV5-5	16	TRBJ1-3	CASSLTGQSSGNTIYF	TGTGCCAGCTCACTTACGGGACAAAGCTCTGGAAACACCATATATTTT
NA	NA	TRBV2	10	TRBJ1-1	CASTSTEAFF	TGTGCCAGCACCTCCACTGAAGCTTTCTTT
NA	once	TRBV28	16	TRBJ2-7	CASSLYPGQDSYEQYF	TGTGCCAGCAGTTTATACCCAGGGCAAGACTCCTACGAGCAGTACTTC
NA	NA	TRBV24-1	15	TRBJ2-1	CATSDLARPYNEQFF	TGTGCCACCAGTGATTTGGCTAGACCCTACAATGAGCAGTTCTTC
NA	once	TRBV19	16	TRBJ2-7	CASSHSFAGPLYEQYF	TGTGCCAGTAGTCACTCGTTCGCGGGACCGCTCTACGAGCAGTACTTC
TRBD1	NA	TRBV18	15	TRBJ1-5	CASSPGTGVNQPQHF	TGTGCCAGCTCACCCGGGACAGGGGTCAATCAGCCCCAGCATTTT
TRBD1	NA	TRBV27	17	TRBJ1-1	CATPNPKNYRGLTEAFF	TGTGCCACTCCCAATCCCAAGAATTACAGGGGGCTCACTGAAGCTTTCTTT
NA	NA	TRBV5-6	12	TRBJ2-7	CASRSPGYEQYF	TGTGCCAGCAGATCCCCGGGATACGAGCAGTACTTC
NA	NA	TRBV28	14	TRBJ1-5	CASSLGTGNQPQHF	TGTGCCAGCAGTTTAGGAACGGGAAATCAGCCCCAGCATTTT
NA	NA	TRBV24-1	16	TRBJ2-1	CATSDPGTVSYNEQFF	TGTGCCACCAGTGACCCAGGGACTGTCTCCTACAATGAGCAGTTCTTC
TRBD1	NA	TRBV28	15	TRBJ2-1	CASSLTQGINNEQFF	TGTGCCAGCAGTTTAACACAGGGGATCAACAATGAGCAGTTCTTC
NA	NA	TRBV6-2/TRBV6-3	11	TRBJ2-5	CASSYGETQYF	TGTGCCAGCAGTTACGGGGAGACCCAGTACTTC